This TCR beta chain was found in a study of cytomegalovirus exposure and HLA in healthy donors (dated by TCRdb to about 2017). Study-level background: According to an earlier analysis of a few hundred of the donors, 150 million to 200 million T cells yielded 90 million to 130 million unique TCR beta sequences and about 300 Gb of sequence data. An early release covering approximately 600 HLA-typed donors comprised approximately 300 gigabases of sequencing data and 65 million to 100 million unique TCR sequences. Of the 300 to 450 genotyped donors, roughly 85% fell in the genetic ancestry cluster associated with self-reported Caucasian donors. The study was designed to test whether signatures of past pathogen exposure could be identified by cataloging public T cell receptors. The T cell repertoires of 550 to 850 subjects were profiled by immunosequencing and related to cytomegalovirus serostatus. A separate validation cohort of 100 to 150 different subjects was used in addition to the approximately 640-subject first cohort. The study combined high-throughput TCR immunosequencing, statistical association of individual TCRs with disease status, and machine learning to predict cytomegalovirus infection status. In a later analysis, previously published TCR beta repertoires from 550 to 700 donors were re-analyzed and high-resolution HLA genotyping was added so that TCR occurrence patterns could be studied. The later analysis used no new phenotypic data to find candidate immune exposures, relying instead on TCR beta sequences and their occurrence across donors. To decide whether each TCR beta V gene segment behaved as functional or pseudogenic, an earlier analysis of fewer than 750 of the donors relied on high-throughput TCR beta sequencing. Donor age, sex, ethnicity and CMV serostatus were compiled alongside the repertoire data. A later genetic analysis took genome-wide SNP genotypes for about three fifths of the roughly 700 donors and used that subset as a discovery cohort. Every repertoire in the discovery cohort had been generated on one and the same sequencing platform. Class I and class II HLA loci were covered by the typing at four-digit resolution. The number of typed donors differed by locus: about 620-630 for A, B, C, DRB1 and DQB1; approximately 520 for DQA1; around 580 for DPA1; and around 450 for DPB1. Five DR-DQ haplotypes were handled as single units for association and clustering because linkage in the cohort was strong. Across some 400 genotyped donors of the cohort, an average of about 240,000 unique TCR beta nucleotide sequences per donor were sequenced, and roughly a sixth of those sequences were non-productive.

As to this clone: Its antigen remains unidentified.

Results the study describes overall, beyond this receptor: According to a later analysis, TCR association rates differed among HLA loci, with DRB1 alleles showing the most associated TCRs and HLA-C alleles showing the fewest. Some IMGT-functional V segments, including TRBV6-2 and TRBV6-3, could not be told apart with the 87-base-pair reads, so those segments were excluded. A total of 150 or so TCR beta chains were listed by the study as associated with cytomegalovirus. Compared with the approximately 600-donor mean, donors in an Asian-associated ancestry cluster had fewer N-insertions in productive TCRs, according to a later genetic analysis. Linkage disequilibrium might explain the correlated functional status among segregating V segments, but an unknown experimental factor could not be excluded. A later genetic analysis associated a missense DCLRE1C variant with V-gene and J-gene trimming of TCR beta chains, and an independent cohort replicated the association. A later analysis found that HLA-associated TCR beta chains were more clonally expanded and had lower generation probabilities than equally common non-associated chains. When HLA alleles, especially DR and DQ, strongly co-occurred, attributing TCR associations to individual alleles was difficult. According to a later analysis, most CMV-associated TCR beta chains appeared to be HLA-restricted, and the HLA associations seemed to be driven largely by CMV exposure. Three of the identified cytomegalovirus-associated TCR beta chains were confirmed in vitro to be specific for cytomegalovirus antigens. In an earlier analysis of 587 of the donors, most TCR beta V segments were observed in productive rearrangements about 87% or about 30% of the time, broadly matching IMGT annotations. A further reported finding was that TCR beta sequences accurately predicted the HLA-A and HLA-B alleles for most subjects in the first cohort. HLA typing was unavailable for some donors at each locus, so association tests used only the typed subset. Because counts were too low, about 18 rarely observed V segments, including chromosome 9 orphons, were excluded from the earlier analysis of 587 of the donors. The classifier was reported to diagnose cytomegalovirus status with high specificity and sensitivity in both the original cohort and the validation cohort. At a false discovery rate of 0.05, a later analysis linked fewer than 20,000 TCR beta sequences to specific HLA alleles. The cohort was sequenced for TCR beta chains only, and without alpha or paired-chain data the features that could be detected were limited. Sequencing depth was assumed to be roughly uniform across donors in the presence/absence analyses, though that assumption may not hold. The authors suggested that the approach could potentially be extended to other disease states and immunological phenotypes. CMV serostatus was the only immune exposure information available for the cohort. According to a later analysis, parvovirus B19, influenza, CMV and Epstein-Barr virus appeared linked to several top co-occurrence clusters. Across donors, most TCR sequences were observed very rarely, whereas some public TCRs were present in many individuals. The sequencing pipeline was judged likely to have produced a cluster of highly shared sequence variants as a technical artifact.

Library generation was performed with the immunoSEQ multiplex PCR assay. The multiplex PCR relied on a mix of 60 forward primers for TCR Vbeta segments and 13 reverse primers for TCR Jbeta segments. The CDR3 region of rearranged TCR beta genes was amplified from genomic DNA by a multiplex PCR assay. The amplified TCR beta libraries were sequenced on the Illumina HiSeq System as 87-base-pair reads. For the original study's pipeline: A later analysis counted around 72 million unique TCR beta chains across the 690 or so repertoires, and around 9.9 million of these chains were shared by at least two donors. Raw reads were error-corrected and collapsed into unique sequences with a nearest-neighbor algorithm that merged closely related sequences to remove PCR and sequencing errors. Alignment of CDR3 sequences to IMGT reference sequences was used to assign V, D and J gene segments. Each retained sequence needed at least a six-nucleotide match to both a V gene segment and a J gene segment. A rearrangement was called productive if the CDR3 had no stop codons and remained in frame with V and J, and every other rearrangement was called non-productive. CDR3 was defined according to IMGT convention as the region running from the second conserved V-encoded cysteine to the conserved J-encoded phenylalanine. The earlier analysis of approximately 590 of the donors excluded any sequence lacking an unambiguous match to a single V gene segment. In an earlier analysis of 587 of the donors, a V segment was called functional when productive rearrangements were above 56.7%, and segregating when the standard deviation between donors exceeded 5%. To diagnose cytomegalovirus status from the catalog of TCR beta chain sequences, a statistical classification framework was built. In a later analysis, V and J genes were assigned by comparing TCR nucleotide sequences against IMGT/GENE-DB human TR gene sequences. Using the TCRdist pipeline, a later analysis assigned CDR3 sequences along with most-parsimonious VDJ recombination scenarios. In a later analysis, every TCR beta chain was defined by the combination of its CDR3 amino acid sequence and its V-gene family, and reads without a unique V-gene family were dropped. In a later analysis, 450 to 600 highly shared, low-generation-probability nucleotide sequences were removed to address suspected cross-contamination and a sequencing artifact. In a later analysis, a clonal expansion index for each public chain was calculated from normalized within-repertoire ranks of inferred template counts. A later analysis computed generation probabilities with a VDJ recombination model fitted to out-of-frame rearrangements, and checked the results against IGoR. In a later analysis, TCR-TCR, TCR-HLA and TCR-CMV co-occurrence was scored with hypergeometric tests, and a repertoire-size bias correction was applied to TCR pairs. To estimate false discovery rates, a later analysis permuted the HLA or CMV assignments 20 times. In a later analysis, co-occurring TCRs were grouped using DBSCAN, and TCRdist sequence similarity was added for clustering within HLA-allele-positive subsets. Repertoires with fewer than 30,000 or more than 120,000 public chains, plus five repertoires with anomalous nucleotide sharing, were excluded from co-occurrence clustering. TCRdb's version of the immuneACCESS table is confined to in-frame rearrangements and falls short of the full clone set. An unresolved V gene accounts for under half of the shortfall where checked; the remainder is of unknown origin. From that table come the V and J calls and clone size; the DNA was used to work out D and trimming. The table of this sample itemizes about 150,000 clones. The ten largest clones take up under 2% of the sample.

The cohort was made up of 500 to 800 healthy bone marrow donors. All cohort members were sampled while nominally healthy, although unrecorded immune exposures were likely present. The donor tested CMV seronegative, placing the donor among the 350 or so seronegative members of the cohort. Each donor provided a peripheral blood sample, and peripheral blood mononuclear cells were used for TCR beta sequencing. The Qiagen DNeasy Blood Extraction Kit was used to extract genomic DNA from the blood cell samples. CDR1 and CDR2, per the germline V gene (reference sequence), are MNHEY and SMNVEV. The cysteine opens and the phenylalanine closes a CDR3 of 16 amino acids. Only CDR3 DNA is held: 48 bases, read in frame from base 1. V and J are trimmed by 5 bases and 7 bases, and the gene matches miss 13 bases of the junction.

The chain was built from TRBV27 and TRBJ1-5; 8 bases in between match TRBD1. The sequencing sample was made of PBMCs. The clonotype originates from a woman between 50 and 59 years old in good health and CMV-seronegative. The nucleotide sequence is TGTGCCAGCAGTGCCGATCATGGACAGGGTCTCCAGCCCCAGCATTTT. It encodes CASSADHGQGLQPQHF.